The clone carrying this T cell receptor (beta chain) showed up just a few times. The junction shows a germline mismatch at one end, possibly a read error. Both RNA and DNA were isolated together from about 19-30 mg of bulk tissue that had not been sorted. Patients underwent surgical resection for primary liver carcinoma. Patients in the cohort were treatment-naive and living with chronic HBV infection. Reverse transcription of roughly 480 ng total RNA with a constant-region primer produced TCR beta cDNA. Three rounds of nested multiplex PCR with slightly modified ARM-PCR produced TCR beta libraries. The two initial PCR rounds, about 9 cycles each, used TRBV1-TRBV30 forward and C-beta reverse primers. TCRdb reanalysed the multiplex PCR reads using MiXCR and keeps one entry per CDR3 protein. The sample holds 45,000 or so distinct CDR3 sequences; about 75% are singletons and the top ten take about 37%.

The data stem from a study of tumor-infiltrating lymphocytes in primary liver carcinoma. Turning to the study itself: Patients, male and female, were 30 to 69 years old. Each of the growths was stage T1-T3 N0M0, extending roughly 4.2 to 11 cm across.

The CDR3 length is 17 residues. Germline CDR1 and CDR2: MGHRA and YSYEKL. The chain joins TRBV4-1 to TRBJ1-5, with D tentatively TRBD1 (5 bases). Sequencing input: tumor-adjacent normal liver tissue. This receptor was identified in a young woman with primary liver carcinoma and hepatitis B virus infection. The CDR3 loop is CASSQTHTGRVNQPLHF. In DNA form, the CDR3 reads TGCGCTAGCAGCCAAACCCACACAGGTAGGGTCAATCAGCCCCTGCATTTT.